The subject of this entry is one TCR beta chain. The entry originates in a study of OX40 agonist ivuxolimab in advanced cancers. About the study: Partial responses were achieved by three patients, one with hepatocellular carcinoma and two with cutaneous melanoma.

Assay used: immunoSEQ multiplex PCR; TCRdb lists only in-frame clones, some missing. The sample lists 10,000 to 15,000 clones, about 78% occurring once. This CDR3 is 14 amino acids long. Germline lookup yields CDR1 LGHNA and CDR2 YNFKEQ. Trimming removed 4 bases at V and 0 bases at J, with 10 bases between. The chain has TRBV4-2 and TRBJ2-7; weak D call: TRBD2 (6 bases). This specimen was CD4+ or CD8+ T cells sorted from blood, taken in a trial of the OX40 agonist ivuxolimab. This TCR was recovered from an adult with an advanced solid tumor such as melanoma, head and neck, liver or kidney cancer. The CDR3 DNA sequence: TGTGCCAGCAGCCCCACGGGGGACTCCTACGAGCAGTACTTC. Residues: CASSPTGDSYEQYF.